This is a list of T cell receptor beta chains from one sample in a study of cytomegalovirus exposure and HLA in healthy donors. Repertoires were generated with immunoSEQ multiplex PCR, while TCRdb's copy carries only in-frame clones and drops some. The table lists some 88,000 clones, approximately 71% of them singletons, with more than 15% in the top ten. The specimen was PBMCs. The receptors stem from a woman between 18 and 29 years old in good health and CMV-seropositive. Each CDR3 is given with its conserved first and last residue. D genes are given only for firm matches. Not all rows give a size; the values are once, few, many and, for expanded clones, a class.

j_call | v_call | d_call | clone_size | cdr3_length | cdr3_nt | cdr3_aa
TRBJ2-1 | TRBV6-1 | . | . | 13 | TGTGCCAGCCGGACAGACTACAACAATGAGCAGTTCTTC | CASRTDYNNEQFF
TRBJ1-4 | TRBV30 | . | . | 15 | TGTGCCTGGAGTGTACAGGGACGTTCTAATGAAAAACTGTTTTTT | CAWSVQGRSNEKLFF
TRBJ2-2 | TRBV5-4 | . | . | 15 | TGTGCCAGCAGCTCGTTAGAAAAGAACACCGGGGAGCTGTTTTTT | CASSSLEKNTGELFF
TRBJ2-7 | TRBV27 | TRBD2 | . | 15 | TGTGCCAGCAGTTTATCCAGCGGGAGGGCCTACGAGCAGTACTTC | CASSLSSGRAYEQYF
TRBJ1-5 | TRBV6-5 | . | . | 15 | TGTGCCAGCAGCCCCGAACAGGGTAGGAATCAGCCCCAGCATTTT | CASSPEQGRNQPQHF
TRBJ1-1 | TRBV27 | . | . | 15 | TGTGCCAGCAGTTTTGGCCCTCCTGCGGACACGACGCTATTCTTT | CASSFGPPADTTLFF
TRBJ2-7 | TRBV11-2 | TRBD1 | . | 17 | TGTGCCAGCAGCCCAATCAACAGGGGGCGCAGGACCTACGAGCAGTACTTC | CASSPINRGRRTYEQYF
TRBJ2-7 | TRBV7-2 | TRBD2 | . | 16 | TGTGCCAGCAGCCTCCCCCGGACTAGCGGGAGCTACGAGCAGTACTTC | CASSLPRTSGSYEQYF
TRBJ2-7 | TRBV7-9 | TRBD2 | . | 16 | TGTTCCAGCAGCTTAGGCGAGGCTAGCGGCGCCTACGAGCAGTACTTC | CSSSLGEASGAYEQYF
TRBJ2-2 | TRBV11-2 | TRBD2 | . | 17 | TGTGCCAGCAGCTTAGATCCCACTAGCGGGGACACCGGGGAGCTGTTTTTT | CASSLDPTSGDTGELFF
TRBJ1-5 | TRBV19 | TRBD1 | . | 13 | TGTGCCAGTAGTGACAGGGGTAAGCAGCCCCAGCATTTT | CASSDRGKQPQHF
TRBJ2-7 | TRBV6-5 | TRBD1 | . | 14 | TGTGCCAGCAGTCGAGACGGACAGGTCTACGAGCAGTACTTC | CASSRDGQVYEQYF
TRBJ1-6 | TRBV5-4 | . | . | 16 | TGTGCCAGCAGCCCGAAGAACCGGGACACCTATTCACCCCTCCACTTT | CASSPKNRDTYSPLHF
TRBJ1-1 | TRBV5-1 | . | . | 14 | TGCGCCAGCAGCTTGCAGGGGACGAACACTGAAGCTTTCTTT | CASSLQGTNTEAFF
TRBJ2-1 | TRBV2 | . | once | 11 | TGTGCCAGCAGTCTAGGGGGTGAGCAGTTCTTC | CASSLGGEQFF
TRBJ1-3 | TRBV9 | . | . | 15 | TGTGCCAGCAGCGAAGGCGAGGGAACTGGAAACACCATATATTTT | CASSEGEGTGNTIYF
TRBJ1-3 | TRBV7-9 | TRBD1 | few | 15 | TGTGCCAGCAGCTTAGTGACAGGGGCTGGAAACACCATATATTTT | CASSLVTGAGNTIYF
TRBJ2-1 | TRBV11-3 | . | . | 14 | TGTGCCAGCAGCTTAGGGTCTGCGTACAATGAGCAGTTCTTC | CASSLGSAYNEQFF
TRBJ1-2 | TRBV7-9 | . | . | 15 | TGTGCCAGCAGCCCGTCAGGCATAACTAACTATGGCTACACCTTC | CASSPSGITNYGYTF
TRBJ2-1 | TRBV2 | TRBD2 | . | 15 | TGTGCCAGCATACTGGCTAGCGGGAAGGACAATGAGCAGTTCTTC | CASILASGKDNEQFF
TRBJ2-5 | TRBV14 | . | . | 16 | TGTGCCAGCAGCCAAGATCGGCAGGGCCCATATCCCACCCAGTACTTC | CASSQDRQGPYPTQYF
TRBJ2-3 | TRBV4-3 | . | . | 15 | TGCGCCAGCAGCCAAGACCCCAGGGGGGCAGATACGCAGTATTTT | CASSQDPRGADTQYF
TRBJ2-1 | TRBV2 | . | . | 10 | TGTGCCAGCATAACAGGCGAGCAGTTCTTC | CASITGEQFF
TRBJ2-5 | TRBV9 | TRBD2 | . | 15 | TGTGCCAGCAGCGCGGGAGGGAATCAGGGAGAGACCCAGTACTTC | CASSAGGNQGETQYF
TRBJ2-1 | TRBV28 | . | . | 13 | TGTGCCAGCGCGCTACCATCCTACAATGAGCAGTTCTTC | CASALPSYNEQFF
TRBJ1-1 | TRBV18 | . | . | 14 | TGTGCCAGCTCACCAGGACAGAGGGGCGCTGAAGCTTTCTTT | CASSPGQRGAEAFF
TRBJ2-7 | TRBV6-5 | TRBD2 | . | 15 | TGTGCCAGCAGTTACGGCGGGAGGGCCCTCGGCGAGCAGTACTTC | CASSYGGRALGEQYF
TRBJ2-4 | TRBV11-3 | . | . | 13 | TGTGCCAGCAGCCTAGAGGGCGAAAACATTCAGTACTTC | CASSLEGENIQYF
TRBJ1-1 | TRBV29-1 | . | . | 15 | TGCAGCGTTGCTTTTACGTGGGGGCTGGGCACTGAAGCTTTCTTT | CSVAFTWGLGTEAFF
TRBJ1-1 | TRBV4-2 | . | . | 15 | TGTGCCAGCGCTAGTCTGGTAACGGGGAACACTGAAGCTTTCTTT | CASASLVTGNTEAFF
TRBJ1-3 | TRBV14 | . | . | 14 | TGTGCCAGCAGCCACAGGGTCGCTGGAAACACCATATATTTT | CASSHRVAGNTIYF
TRBJ2-5 | TRBV27 | TRBD2 | . | 15 | TGTGCCAGCAGGCCTATAACTAGCGTTTGGGAGACCCAGTACTTC | CASRPITSVWETQYF
TRBJ2-2 | TRBV5-4 | TRBD1 | . | 15 | TGTGCCAGCAAGCGTGACAGGGGCGTAACCGGGGAGCTGTTTTTT | CASKRDRGVTGELFF
TRBJ2-6 | TRBV5-1 | . | few | 17 | TGCGCCAGCAGCGCGGCAACGGGGGTTTCTGGGGCCAACGTCCTGACTTTC | CASSAATGVSGANVLTF
TRBJ2-7 | TRBV5-4 | TRBD1 | few | 15 | TGTGCCAGCAGCTTGTTGAAAGGGGGCCACTACGAGCAGTACTTC | CASSLLKGGHYEQYF
TRBJ2-1 | TRBV5-4 | . | . | 12 | TGTGCCAGCAGGACAGTATACAATGAGCAGTTCTTC | CASRTVYNEQFF
TRBJ2-2 | TRBV30 | . | . | 14 | TGTGCCTGGACTCCGGGACTCCACACCGGGGAGCTGTTTTTT | CAWTPGLHTGELFF
TRBJ2-7 | TRBV9 | . | . | 14 | TGTGCCAGCAGCCCATCCGGAGGGTCCTACGAGCAGTACTTC | CASSPSGGSYEQYF
TRBJ2-7 | TRBV11-3 | . | many | 12 | TGTGCCAGCAGCGATTGGGCTAACGAGCAGTACTTC | CASSDWANEQYF
TRBJ2-7 | TRBV27 | . | once | 14 | TGTGCCAGTAAATTACAGGGTCGCTCCTACGAGCAGTACTTC | CASKLQGRSYEQYF
TRBJ1-4 | TRBV18 | TRBD1 | . | 14 | TGTGCCAGCTCACCCCAAGGACAGGGTGGCGAACTGTTTTTT | CASSPQGQGGELFF
TRBJ2-5 | TRBV10-2 | TRBD2 | . | 16 | TGCGCCAGCAGGGGAGGGACTTTTCCACACGAGGAGACCCAGTACTTC | CASRGGTFPHEETQYF
TRBJ1-2 | TRBV19 | . | . | 12 | TGTGCCAGTAGTATTCAGGGAGGCGGCTACACCTTC | CASSIQGGGYTF
TRBJ2-3 | TRBV7-2 | . | . | 12 | TGTGCCAGCAGCCTGAGCACAGATACGCAGTATTTT | CASSLSTDTQYF
TRBJ1-1 | TRBV7-8 | TRBD1 | . | 13 | TGTGCCAGCAGAGAGACAGGGGGCACTGAAGCTTTCTTT | CASRETGGTEAFF
TRBJ2-3 | TRBV7-2 | . | . | 14 | TGTGCCAGCAGCGGCGGGGCAGGCACAGATACGCAGTATTTT | CASSGGAGTDTQYF
TRBJ1-1 | TRBV28 | . | . | 12 | TGTGCCAGCAGTTCAGACACTTCTGAAGCTTTCTTT | CASSSDTSEAFF
TRBJ2-1 | TRBV29-1 | TRBD1 | few | 15 | TGCAGCGTTGACATGGACAGGGGGCCTACAAGTGAGCAGTTCTTC | CSVDMDRGPTSEQFF
TRBJ2-7 | TRBV29-1 | . | . | 13 | TGCAGCGTTGATAAGCCCCCTGGAGACGAGCAGTACTTC | CSVDKPPGDEQYF
TRBJ2-5 | TRBV16 | . | . | 13 | TGTGCCAGCAGCCAAGGGCAGCAAGAGACCCAGTACTTC | CASSQGQQETQYF
TRBJ1-5 | TRBV7-2 | . | . | 15 | TGTGCCAGCAGCCCGTGGACAGCAAAGGATCAGCCCCAGCATTTT | CASSPWTAKDQPQHF
TRBJ2-3 | TRBV28 | TRBD2 | . | 17 | TGTGCCAGCAGCCCTACACTAGCGGGAGGGTTCGCAGATACGCAGTATTTT | CASSPTLAGGFADTQYF
TRBJ1-1 | TRBV5-6 | . | . | 14 | TGTGCCAGCAGCTTGGGAGACAGGAGACCTGAAGCTTTCTTT | CASSLGDRRPEAFF
TRBJ2-5 | TRBV2 | TRBD1 | . | 14 | TGTGCCAGCACTTTGGGACAGCATTTAGTGACCCAGTACTTC | CASTLGQHLVTQYF
TRBJ2-4 | TRBV20-1 | . | . | 10 | TGCAGTGCCCCGAAAGGAGTTCAGTACTTC | CSAPKGVQYF
TRBJ1-2 | TRBV18 | . | . | 14 | TGTGCCAGCTCACGAACGGTAACCTACTATGGCTACACCTTC | CASSRTVTYYGYTF
TRBJ2-1 | TRBV28 | . | . | 12 | TGTGCCGGCAGAGGCGGAAACAATGAGCAGTTCTTC | CAGRGGNNEQFF